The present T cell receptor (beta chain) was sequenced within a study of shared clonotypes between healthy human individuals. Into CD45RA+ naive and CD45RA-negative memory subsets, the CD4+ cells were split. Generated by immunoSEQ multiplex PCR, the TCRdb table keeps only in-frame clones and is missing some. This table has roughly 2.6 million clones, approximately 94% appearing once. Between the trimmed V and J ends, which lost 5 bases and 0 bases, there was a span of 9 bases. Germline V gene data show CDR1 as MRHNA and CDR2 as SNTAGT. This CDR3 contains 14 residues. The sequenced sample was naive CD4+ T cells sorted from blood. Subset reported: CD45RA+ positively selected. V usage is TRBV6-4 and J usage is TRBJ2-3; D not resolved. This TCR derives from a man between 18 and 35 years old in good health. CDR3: CASSFEASTDTQYF. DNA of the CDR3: TGTGCCAGCAGTTTCGAGGCGAGCACAGATACGCAGTATTTT.